One sample yielded the 8 T cell receptor beta chains listed below, sequenced in a study of control samples from healthy donors and cancer patients. Method: immunoSEQ multiplex PCR; TCRdb's copy keeps in-frame clones and lacks some. The repertoire has over 90,000 clones, about 89% of them found once; the top ten carry roughly 19%. Sequenced sample: PBMCs. The receptors were sampled from a man between 60 and 75 years old with lung cancer.

The chain links TRBV7-9 to TRBJ1-5; 8 bases are shared with TRBD1. Trimming removed 6 bases from V and 0 bases from J; junction bases left unmatched: 10. The CDR3 runs 17 residues. CDR1 is SEHNR, CDR2 FQNEAQ, per germline (reference sequence). The CDR3 sequence: CASRGPQTGDSNQPQHF. CDR3 nucleotide sequence: TGTGCCAGCAGGGGACCTCAGACAGGGGATAGCAATCAGCCCCAGCATTTT.

The chain couples TRBV15 to TRBJ2-7; D may match TRBD1 or TRBD2 (5 bases each). CDR3 length: 16 amino acids. Trimming shortened V by 0 bases and J by 1 base, and 13 bases separated the two germline ends. The V gene's germline CDR1 is LNHNV and CDR2 YYDKDF (reference sequence). The chain's CDR3 is CATSREGWGSSYEQYV. CDR3 DNA: TGTGCCACCAGCAGAGAGGGGTGGGGGTCGTCCTACGAGCAGTACGTC.

V usage is TRBV6-5 and J usage is TRBJ2-1; the match to TRBD1 covers 8 bases. Germline values: CDR1 MNHEY, CDR2 SVGAGI. The ends lost 2 bases at V and 8 bases at J; junction bases unmatched: 8. The CDR3 has 15 residues. CDR3 DNA: TGTGCCAGCAGTTACCGCCAGGGGGCGCGGGATGAGCAGTTCTTC. Translation: CASSYRQGARDEQFF.

CDR3 loop: CASSFLLHPRQFF. The CDR3 nucleotides are TGTGCCAGCAGCTTTCTACTCCATCCTCGGCAGTTCTTC. The chain joins TRBV7-9 to TRBJ2-1, with D unclear. Deletions cut 3 bases from V and 12 bases from J, with 15 bases between. The germline V gene has CDR1 SEHNR and CDR2 FQNEAQ (reference sequence). The CDR3 loop spans 13 amino acids.

The DNA of the CDR3 is TGTGCCAGCAGCGAATGGACGGGAAATTCACCCCTCCACTTT. Amino acids: CASSEWTGNSPLHF. J is TRBJ1-6 and V is TRBV9; D remains unclear. The CDR3 runs to 14 residues. Germline loops: CDR1 SGDLS, CDR2 YYNGEE. Trimming took off 3 bases at V and 7 bases at J, with 11 bases between the two ends.

The CDR3 loop reads CASSKGDLRTDTQYF. The CDR3 nucleotides are TGCGCCAGCAGTAAAGGGGACTTACGCACAGATACGCAGTATTTT. V and J are TRBV10-1 and TRBJ2-3, with TRBD2 as a possible D gene (6 bases). This CDR3 region has 15 residues. With 5 bases removed from V and 1 base from J, the gap between germline ends came to 13 bases. CDR1 and CDR2 from the germline V gene are WNHNN and SYGVQD (reference sequence).

The chain couples TRBV11-2 to TRBJ2-5; perhaps TRBD1 as D (5 bases). CDR1 and CDR2 (germline): SGHAT, FQNNGV. The CDR3 sequence is 16 residues long. Deletions cut 5 bases from V and 4 bases from J, with 20 bases between. In DNA, the CDR3 is TGTGCCAGCAGCCCGCTGAGAGACAGCGACCTAGAGACCCAGTACTTC. Its translation is CASSPLRDSDLETQYF.

The chain combines TRBV30 with TRBJ1-4; no reliable D call. The V end lost 2 bases, the J end lost 8 bases, and 15 bases lay between the germline ends. Germline V gene data show CDR1 as GTSNPN and CDR2 as SVGIG (reference sequence). This CDR3 contains 14 residues. Written as DNA, the CDR3 is TGTGCCTGGAGTCGTGGCCTCTCGGGGGAAAAACTGTTTTTT. This translates into CAWSRGLSGEKLFF.